The 5 T cell receptor beta chains below were found in one sample sequenced in a study of molecular identifiers for immune sequencing clone quantification. TCRdb recomputed calls from the PCR reads with MiXCR, one row per CDR3 protein. The table lists approximately 320,000 distinct CDR3 sequences, 24% of them singletons, with about 0.74% in the top ten. What was sequenced was naive CD8+ T cells from blood, with Jurkat cell RNA spiked in. The subset here: FACS-sorted CD8+CD4-CCR7+CD45RA+ naive T cells. The receptors were gathered from a human donor in good health. Some libraries in this study had Jurkat cell RNA spiked in.

Many counts were recorded for this clonotype. The genes are TRBV5-5 and TRBJ2-7; D assignment may be TRBD1 or TRBD2 (5 bases each). Trimming took off 1 base at V and 0 bases at J, with 8 bases between the two ends. CDR1 and CDR2 (germline): SGHKS, YYEKEE (reference sequence). The CDR3 has 14 amino acids. CDR3 nucleotides: TGTGCCAGCAGCTTGTGGGGGAGCTCCTACGAGCAGTACTTC. This sequence encodes CASSLWGSSYEQYF.

On this clonotype: One end of the junction fails to match germline, which may point to a read error. This chain links TRBV4-1 with TRBJ2-7; D possibly corresponds to TRBD2 (5 bases). Germline values: CDR1 MGHRA, CDR2 YSYEKL. The CDR3 loop spans 17 amino acids. This chain's CDR3 is CAGSQETGGLVRDEQYF. The CDR3 nucleotides are TGCGCCGGCAGCCAAGAAACCGGCGGACTCGTCCGGGACGAGCAGTACTTC.

The rearrangement links TRBV6-2 or TRBV6-3 to TRBJ1-1, with D tentatively TRBD1 (5 bases). Per the germline V gene, CDR1 is MNHEY and CDR2 is SVGEGT. The CDR3 covers 12 residues. V lost 5 bases and J lost 11, with 15 bases in between. The CDR3 DNA reads as TGTGCCAGCAGTCCAAGGGCAGGGTTGGCTTTCTTT. Translation gives CASSPRAGLAFF.

In this sample, this clonotype turned up a few times. V gene TRBV30 combines with J gene TRBJ1-1, with D tentatively TRBD1 (6 bases). The CDR3 covers 14 residues. Germline V gene lookup returns CDR1 GTSNPN and CDR2 SVGIG (reference sequence). The ends were cut back, 0 bases at V and 5 bases at J, with 13 bases in the middle. The CDR3 loop is CAWSVVRGLTEAFF. The CDR3 coding sequence is TGTGCCTGGAGTGTTGTCAGGGGCCTTACTGAAGCTTTCTTT.

In its sample, this clonotype was seen many times. The rearrangement joins TRBV6-6 to TRBJ2-3; D possibly corresponds to TRBD1 (5 bases). This CDR3 has 13 amino acids. Trimming removed 11 bases from V and 5 bases from J, with 17 bases in between. Germline V lookup: CDR1 MNHNY, CDR2 SVGAGI (reference sequence). The CDR3: CAGAKNLLDTQYF. As DNA, the CDR3 is TGTGCCGGGGCCAAGAACTTGTTAGATACGCAGTATTTT.